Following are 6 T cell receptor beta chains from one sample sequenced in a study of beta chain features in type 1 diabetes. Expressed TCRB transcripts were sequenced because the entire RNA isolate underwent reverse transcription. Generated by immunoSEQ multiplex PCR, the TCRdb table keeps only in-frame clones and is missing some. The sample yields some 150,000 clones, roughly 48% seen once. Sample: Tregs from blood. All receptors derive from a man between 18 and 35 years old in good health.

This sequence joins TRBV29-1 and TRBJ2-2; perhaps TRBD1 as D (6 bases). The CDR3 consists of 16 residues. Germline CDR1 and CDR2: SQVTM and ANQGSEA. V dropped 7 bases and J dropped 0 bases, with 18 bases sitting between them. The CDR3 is CSAMTGLSSNTGELFF. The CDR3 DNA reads TGCAGCGCAATGACAGGATTAAGTTCGAACACCGGGGAGCTGTTTTTT.

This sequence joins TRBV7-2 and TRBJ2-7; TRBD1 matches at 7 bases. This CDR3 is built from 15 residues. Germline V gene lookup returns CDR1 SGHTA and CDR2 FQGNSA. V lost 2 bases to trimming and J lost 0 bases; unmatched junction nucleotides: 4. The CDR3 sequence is CASSLRRGNSYEQYF. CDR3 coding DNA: TGTGCCAGCAGCTTACGCAGGGGGAACTCCTACGAGCAGTACTTC.

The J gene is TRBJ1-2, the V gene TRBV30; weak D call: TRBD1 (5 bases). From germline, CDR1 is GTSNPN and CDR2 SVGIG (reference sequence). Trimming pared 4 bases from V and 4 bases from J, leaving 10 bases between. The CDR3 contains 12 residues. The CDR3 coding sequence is TGTGCCTGGACAACAACAGGCTATGGCTACACCTTC. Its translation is CAWTTTGYGYTF. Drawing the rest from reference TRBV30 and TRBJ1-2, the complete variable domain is SQTIHQWPATLVQPVGSPLSLECTVEGTSNPNLYWYRQAAGRGLQLLFYSVGIGQISSEVPQNLSASRPQDRQFILSSKKLLLSDSGFYLCAWTTTGYGYTFGSGTRLTVV.

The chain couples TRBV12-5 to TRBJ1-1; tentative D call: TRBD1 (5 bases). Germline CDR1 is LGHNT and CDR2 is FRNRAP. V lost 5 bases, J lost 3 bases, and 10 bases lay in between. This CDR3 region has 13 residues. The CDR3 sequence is CASGAREDTEAFF. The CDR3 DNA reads TGTGCTAGTGGTGCCAGGGAAGACACTGAAGCTTTCTTT. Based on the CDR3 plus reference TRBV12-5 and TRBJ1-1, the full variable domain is DARVTQTPRHKVTEMGQEVTMRCQPILGHNTVFWYRQTMMQGLELLAYFRNRAPLDDSGMPKDRFSAEMPDATLATLKIQPSEPRDSAVYFCASGAREDTEAFFGQGTRLTVV.

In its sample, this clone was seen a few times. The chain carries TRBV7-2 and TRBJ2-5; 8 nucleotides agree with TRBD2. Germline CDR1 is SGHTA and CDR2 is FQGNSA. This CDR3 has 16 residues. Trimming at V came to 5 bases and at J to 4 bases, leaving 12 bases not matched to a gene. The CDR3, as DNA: TGTGCCAGCAGCCGAGGTAGCGGGGAGCGGGTAGAGACCCAGTACTTC. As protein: CASSRGSGERVETQYF.

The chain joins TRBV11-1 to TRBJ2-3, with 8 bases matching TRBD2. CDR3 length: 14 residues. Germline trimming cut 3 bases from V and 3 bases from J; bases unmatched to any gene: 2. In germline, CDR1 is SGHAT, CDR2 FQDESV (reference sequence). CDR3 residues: CASSFSGATDTQYF. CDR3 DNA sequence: TGTGCCAGCAGCTTTAGCGGGGCGACAGATACGCAGTATTTT.